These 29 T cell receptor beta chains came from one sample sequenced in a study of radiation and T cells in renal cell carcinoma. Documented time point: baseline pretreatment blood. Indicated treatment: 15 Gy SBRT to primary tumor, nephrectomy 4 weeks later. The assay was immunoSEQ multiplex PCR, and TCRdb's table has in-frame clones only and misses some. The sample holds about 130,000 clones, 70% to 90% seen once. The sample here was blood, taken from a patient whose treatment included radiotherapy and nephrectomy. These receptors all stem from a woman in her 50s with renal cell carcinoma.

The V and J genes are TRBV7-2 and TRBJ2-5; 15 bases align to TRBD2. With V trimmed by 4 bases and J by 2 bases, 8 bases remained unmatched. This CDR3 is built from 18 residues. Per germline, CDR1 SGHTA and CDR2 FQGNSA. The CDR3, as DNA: TGTGCCAGCAGCTCGGGACTAGCGGGGGGCCTACTGCAAGAGACCCAGTACTTC. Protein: CASSSGLAGGLLQETQYF.

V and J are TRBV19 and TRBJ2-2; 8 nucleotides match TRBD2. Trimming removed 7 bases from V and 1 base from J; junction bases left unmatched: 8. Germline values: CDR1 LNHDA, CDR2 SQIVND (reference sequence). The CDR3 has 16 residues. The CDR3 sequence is CASTERGTRNTGELFF. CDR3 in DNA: TGTGCCAGTACCGAAAGGGGGACTAGGAACACCGGGGAGCTGTTTTTT.

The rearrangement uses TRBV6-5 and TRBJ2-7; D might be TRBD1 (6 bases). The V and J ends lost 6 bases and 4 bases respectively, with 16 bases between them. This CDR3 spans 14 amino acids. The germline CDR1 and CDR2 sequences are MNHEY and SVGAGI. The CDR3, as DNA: TGTGCCAGCAGCTCACCGGGACAAGGATACGAGCAGTACTTC. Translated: CASSSPGQGYEQYF.

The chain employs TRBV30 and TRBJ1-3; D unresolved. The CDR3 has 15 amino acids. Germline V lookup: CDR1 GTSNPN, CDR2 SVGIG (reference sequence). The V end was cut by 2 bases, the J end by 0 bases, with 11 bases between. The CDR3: CAWSMGSLSGNTIYF. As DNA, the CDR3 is TGTGCCTGGAGTATGGGGTCGCTCTCTGGAAACACCATATATTTT.

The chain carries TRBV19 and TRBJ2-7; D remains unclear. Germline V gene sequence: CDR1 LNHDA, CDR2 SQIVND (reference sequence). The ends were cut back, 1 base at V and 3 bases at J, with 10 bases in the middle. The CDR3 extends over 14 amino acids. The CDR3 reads CASSIGQDGYEQYF. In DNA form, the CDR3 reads TGTGCCAGTAGTATAGGTCAGGACGGCTACGAGCAGTACTTC.

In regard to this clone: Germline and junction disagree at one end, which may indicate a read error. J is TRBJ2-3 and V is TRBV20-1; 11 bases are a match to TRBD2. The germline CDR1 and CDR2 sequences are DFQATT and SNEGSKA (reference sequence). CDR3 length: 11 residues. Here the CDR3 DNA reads TGCAGTGCTAGAACTAGCGGGGGTAATCATTTT. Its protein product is CSARTSGGNHF.

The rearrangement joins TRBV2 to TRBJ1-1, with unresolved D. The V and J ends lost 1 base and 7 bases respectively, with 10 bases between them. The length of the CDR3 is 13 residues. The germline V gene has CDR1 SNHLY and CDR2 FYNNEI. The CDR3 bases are TGTGCCAGCAGTGAAGGGTTTGCAAATGAAGCTTTCTTT. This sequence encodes CASSEGFANEAFF.

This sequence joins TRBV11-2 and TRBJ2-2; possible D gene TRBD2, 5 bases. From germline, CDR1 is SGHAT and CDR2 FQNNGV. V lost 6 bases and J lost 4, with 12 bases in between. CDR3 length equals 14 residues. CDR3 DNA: TGTGCCAGCAGTCGGGGTTTGAGCACCGGGGAGCTGTTTTTT. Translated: CASSRGLSTGELFF.

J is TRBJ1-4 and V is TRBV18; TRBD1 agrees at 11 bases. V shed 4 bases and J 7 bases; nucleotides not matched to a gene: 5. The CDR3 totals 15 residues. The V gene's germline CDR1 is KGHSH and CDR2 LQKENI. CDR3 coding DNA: TGTGCCAGCTCACGCGGACAGGGGGCCGGTGAAAAACTGTTTTTT. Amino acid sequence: CASSRGQGAGEKLFF.

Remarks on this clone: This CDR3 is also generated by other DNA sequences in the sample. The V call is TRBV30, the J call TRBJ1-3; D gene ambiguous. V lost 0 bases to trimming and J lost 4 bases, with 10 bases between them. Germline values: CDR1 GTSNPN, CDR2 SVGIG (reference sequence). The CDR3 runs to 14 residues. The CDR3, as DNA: TGTGCCTGGAGTGTACGAGGGTCCGGAAACACCATATATTTT. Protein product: CAWSVRGSGNTIYF.

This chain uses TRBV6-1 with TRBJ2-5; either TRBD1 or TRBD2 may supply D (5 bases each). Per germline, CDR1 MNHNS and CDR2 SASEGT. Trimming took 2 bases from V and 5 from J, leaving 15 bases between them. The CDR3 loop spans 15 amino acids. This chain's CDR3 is CASSELGASGETQYF. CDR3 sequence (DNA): TGTGCCAGCAGTGAACTCGGGGCAAGTGGGGAGACCCAGTACTTC.

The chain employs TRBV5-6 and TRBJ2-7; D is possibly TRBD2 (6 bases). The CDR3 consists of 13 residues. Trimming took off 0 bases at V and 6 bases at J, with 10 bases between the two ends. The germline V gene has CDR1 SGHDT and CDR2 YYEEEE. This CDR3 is CASSLGRGGEQYF. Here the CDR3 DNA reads TGTGCCAGCAGCTTGGGGAGGGGAGGCGAGCAGTACTTC.

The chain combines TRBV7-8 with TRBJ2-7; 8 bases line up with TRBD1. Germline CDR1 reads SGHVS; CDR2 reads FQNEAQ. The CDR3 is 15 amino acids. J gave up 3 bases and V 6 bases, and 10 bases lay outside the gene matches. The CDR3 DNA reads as TGTGCCAGCAGTTCGATGGACAGGGCCCTCTACGAGCAGTACTTC. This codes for CASSSMDRALYEQYF.

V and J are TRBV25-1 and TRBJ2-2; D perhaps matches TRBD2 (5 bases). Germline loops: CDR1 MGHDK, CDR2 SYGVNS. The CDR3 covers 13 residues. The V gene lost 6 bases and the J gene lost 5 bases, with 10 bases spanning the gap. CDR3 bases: TGTGCCAGCAGAAAAGGCGGGACCGGGGAGCTGTTTTTT. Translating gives CASRKGGTGELFF.

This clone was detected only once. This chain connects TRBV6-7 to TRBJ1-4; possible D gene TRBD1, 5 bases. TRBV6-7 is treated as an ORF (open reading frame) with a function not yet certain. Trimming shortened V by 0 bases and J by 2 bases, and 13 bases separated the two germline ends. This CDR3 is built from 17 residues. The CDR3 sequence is CASSYSRRGVTNEKLFF. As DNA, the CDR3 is TGTGCCAGCAGTTACTCGAGAAGGGGTGTTACTAATGAAAAACTGTTTTTT.

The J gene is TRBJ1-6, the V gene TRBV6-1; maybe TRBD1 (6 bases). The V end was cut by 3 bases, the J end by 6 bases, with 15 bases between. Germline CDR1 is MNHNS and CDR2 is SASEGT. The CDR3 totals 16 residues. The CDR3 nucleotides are TGTGCCAGCAGTGACCCCCAGGGGTTTCTTAATTCACCCCTCCACTTT. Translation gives CASSDPQGFLNSPLHF.

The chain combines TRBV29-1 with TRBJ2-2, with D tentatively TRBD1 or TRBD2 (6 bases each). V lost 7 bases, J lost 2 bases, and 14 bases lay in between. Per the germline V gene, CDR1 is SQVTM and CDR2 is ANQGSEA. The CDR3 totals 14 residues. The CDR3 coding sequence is TGCAGCGGTGGCCTGGGGGGCAACACCGGGGAGCTGTTTTTT. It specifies CSGGLGGNTGELFF.

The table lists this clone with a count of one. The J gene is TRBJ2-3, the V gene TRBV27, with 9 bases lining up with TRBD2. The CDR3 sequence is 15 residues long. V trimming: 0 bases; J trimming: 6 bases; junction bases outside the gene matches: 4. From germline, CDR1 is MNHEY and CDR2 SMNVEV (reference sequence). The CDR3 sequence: CASSLSSGGLDTQYF. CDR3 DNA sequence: TGTGCCAGCAGTTTATCGAGCGGGGGGTTGGATACGCAGTATTTT.

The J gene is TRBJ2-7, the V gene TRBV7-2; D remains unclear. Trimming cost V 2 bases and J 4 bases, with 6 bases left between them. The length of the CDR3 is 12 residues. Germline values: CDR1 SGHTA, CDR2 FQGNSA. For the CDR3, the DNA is TGTGCCAGCAGCTTAAATTTTTACGAGCAGTACTTC. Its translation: CASSLNFYEQYF. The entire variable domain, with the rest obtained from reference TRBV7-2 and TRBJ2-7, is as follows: GAGVSQSPSNKVTEKGKDVELRCDPISGHTALYWYRQSLGQGLEFLIYFQGNSAPDKSGLPSDRFSAERTGGSVSTLTIQRTQQEDSAVYLCASSLNFYEQYFGPGTRLTVT.

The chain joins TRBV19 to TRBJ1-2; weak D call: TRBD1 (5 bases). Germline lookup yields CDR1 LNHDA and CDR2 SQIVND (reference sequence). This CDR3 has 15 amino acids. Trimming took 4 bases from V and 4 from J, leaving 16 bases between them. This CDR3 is CASSNPRGGGYGYTF. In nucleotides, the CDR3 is TGTGCCAGTAGTAATCCCCGGGGGGGAGGCTATGGCTACACCTTC. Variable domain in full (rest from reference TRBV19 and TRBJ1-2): DGGITQSPKYLFRKEGQNVTLSCEQNLNHDAMYWYRQDPGQGLRLIYYSQIVNDFQKGDIAEGYSVSREKKESFPLTVTSAQKNPTAFYLCASSNPRGGGYGYTFGSGTRLTVV.

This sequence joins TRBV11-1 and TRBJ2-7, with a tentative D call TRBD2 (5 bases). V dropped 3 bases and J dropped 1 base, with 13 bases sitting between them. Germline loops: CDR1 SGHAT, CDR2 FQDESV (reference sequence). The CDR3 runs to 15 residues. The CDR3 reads CASSFFPGSSYEQYF. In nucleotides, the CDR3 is TGTGCCAGCAGCTTTTTTCCGGGATCGTCCTACGAGCAGTACTTC.

CDR3 sequence: CASSARQGVYGYTF. The CDR3 DNA sequence: TGTGCCAGTAGTGCCCGACAGGGGGTGTATGGCTACACCTTC. The J gene is TRBJ1-2, the V gene TRBV19, with TRBD1 matching 9 bases. Trimming cost V 5 bases and J 5 bases; bases outside gene matches: 6. The length of the CDR3 is 14 residues. The germline V gene has CDR1 LNHDA and CDR2 SQIVND (reference sequence).

This CDR3 is CASRREEGWDYGYTF. CDR3 in DNA: TGTGCCAGCAGGCGAGAGGAGGGATGGGACTATGGCTACACCTTC. The V call is TRBV7-9, the J call TRBJ1-2; no clear D. CDR3 length: 15 residues. V gave up 6 bases and J gave up 3 bases, with 17 bases separating them. Germline-derived CDR1 and CDR2 are SEHNR and FQNEAQ (reference sequence).

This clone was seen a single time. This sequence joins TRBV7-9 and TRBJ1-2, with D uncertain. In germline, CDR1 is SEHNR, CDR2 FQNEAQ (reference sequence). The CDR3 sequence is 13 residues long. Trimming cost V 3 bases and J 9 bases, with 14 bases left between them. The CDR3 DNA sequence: TGTGCCAGCAGCTTCCCGAATGCGATGAGCTACACCTTC. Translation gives CASSFPNAMSYTF.

CDR3 region: CASSIRREGGKNIQYF. CDR3 DNA sequence: TGTGCCAGCAGTATCCGCCGGGAGGGTGGCAAAAACATTCAGTACTTC. J is TRBJ2-4 and V is TRBV13, with 8 nucleotides matching TRBD2. The CDR3 spans 16 residues. Germline CDR1 PRHDT, CDR2 FYEKMQ (reference sequence). The junction had 10 bases not matched to a gene; V was cut back by 6 bases and J by 3 bases.

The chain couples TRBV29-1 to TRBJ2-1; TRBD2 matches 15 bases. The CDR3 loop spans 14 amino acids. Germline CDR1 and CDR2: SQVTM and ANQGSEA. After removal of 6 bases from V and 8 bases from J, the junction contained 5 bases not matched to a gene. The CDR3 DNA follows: TGCAGCGTGACGGGACTAGCGGGGGGTCATGAGCAGTTCTTC. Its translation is CSVTGLAGGHEQFF.

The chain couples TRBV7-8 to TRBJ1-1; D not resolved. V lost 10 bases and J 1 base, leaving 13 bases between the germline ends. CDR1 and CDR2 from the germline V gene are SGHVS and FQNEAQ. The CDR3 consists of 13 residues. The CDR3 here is CATATGRNTEAFF. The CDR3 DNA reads TGTGCCACCGCTACCGGGAGGAACACTGAAGCTTTCTTT.

The CDR3 here is CAISEDRGLQPQHF. The CDR3 DNA follows: TGTGCCATCAGTGAAGACAGGGGGCTTCAGCCCCAGCATTTT. This chain connects TRBV10-3 to TRBJ1-5; TRBD1 matches at 10 bases. The CDR3 consists of 14 residues. V was clipped by 3 bases and J by 6 bases; unmatched bases: 2. CDR1 and CDR2 from the germline V gene are ENHRY and SYGVKD.

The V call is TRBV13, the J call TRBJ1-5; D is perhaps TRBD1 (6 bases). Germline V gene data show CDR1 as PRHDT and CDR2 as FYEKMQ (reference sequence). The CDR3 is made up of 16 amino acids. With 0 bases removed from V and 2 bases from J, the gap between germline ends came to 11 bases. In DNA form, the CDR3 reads TGTGCCAGCAGCTTAGGATACAGGGCGCGCAATCAGCCCCAGCATTTT. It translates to CASSLGYRARNQPQHF.